This TCR beta chain derives from a study of T cell responses to AZD1222 COVID-19 vaccine. Study summary: Pooled in the analysis were second doses at about 4 or about 12 weeks. Study-wide results and limits: The donor cohort was predominantly white British with a female majority, and clonal diversity may have been underestimated.

This clone showed up just once. Its antigen is still unknown. The table came from immunoSEQ multiplex PCR; TCRdb's copy has only in-frame clones and leaves some out. The repertoire holds 130,000 to 150,000 clones, 90% to 95% seen once, with less than 5.5% in the top ten. This receptor was identified in an adult in good health. This material consisted of peripheral blood, taken on day 0 of AZD1222 vaccination.

CDR3 in amino acids: CASSEIGQGVNEQFF. The CDR3 coding sequence is TGTGCCAGCAGTGAAATTGGACAGGGGGTCAATGAGCAGTTCTTC. J is TRBJ2-1 and V is TRBV2; 10 bases line up with TRBD1. Trimming cost V 2 bases and J 6 bases; bases outside gene matches: 4. Germline loops: CDR1 SNHLY, CDR2 FYNNEI. The CDR3 sequence is 15 residues long.